The entry that follows covers one TCR beta chain sequence. Its antigen is not known. The data were taken from a study of T cells after yellow fever vaccination. Study-level results: A minor fraction of clonotypes spanned both CD4 and CD8 compartments.

Germline CDR1 MDHEN, CDR2 SYDVKM. CDR3 size: 12 residues. Trimming removed 6 bases at V and 5 bases at J, with 8 bases between. Template switching with 5'RACE generated the TCR cDNA and added a universal primer site and UMIs. MiXCR, run by TCRdb on the 5' RACE reads, gives a single entry per CDR3 protein. Of 150,000 to 200,000 distinct CDR3 sequences listed, approximately 6.2% were seen once; the top ten hold under 3%. This clonotype was obtained from a man between 18 and 35 years old who received the YFV17D yellow fever vaccine. Sequencing was performed on CD4+ T cells sorted from PBMCs, taken on the day of the first yellow fever vaccination. The chain recombines TRBV28 with TRBJ2-1; D is unclear. This CDR3 is CASREPHNEQFF. CDR3 nucleotide sequence: TGTGCCAGCAGGGAGCCGCACAATGAGCAGTTCTTC.